What follows is one TCR beta chain and its context. The data stem from a study of shared clonotypes between healthy human individuals. As for the study in general: The study enrolled a couple of women and a few men aged 18 to 49.

Each replicate PCR on the sorted subsets used roughly 190 ng DNA (about 30,000 T cell genomes). Sequencing used immunoSEQ multiplex PCR; TCRdb keeps in-frame clones, though not all of them. Counted here are roughly 2,000,000 clones, over 85% occurring once; the ten biggest clones make up more than 0.95%. This CDR3 has 12 amino acids. In germline, CDR1 is SGHDT, CDR2 YYEEEE. Trimming cost V 5 bases and J 5 bases, with 11 bases left between them. The naive CD8 population came from CD45RO-negative cells selected for CCR7, without terminally differentiated effector memory CD45RA+ cells. Within Nashville, Tennessee resided all donors, each a Caucasian adult.

The source of this sequence is a young man in good health. The rearrangement uses TRBV5-6 and TRBJ2-7, with a possible D match to TRBD1 (6 bases). Source material: naive CD8+ T cells sorted from blood. CDR3 region: CASSSTGNEQYF. The CDR3 nucleotides read TGTGCCAGCAGTTCCACAGGGAACGAGCAGTACTTC.